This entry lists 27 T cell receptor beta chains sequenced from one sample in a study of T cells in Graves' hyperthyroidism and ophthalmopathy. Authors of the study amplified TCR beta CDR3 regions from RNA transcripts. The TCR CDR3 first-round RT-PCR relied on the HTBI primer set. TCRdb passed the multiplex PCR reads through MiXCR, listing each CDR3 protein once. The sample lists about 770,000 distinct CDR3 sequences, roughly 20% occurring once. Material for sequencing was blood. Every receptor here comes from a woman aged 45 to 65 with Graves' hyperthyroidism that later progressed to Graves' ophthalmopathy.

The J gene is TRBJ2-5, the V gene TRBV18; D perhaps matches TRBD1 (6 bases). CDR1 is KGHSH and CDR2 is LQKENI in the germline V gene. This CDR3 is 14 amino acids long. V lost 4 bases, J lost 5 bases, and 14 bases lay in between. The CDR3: CASSLRGHLETQYF. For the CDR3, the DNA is TGTGCCAGCTCACTCAGGGGCCACCTGGAGACCCAGTACTTC.

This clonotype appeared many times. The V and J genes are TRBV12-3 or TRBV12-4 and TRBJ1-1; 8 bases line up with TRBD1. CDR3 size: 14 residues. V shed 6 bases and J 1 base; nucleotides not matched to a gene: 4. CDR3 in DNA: TGTGCCAGCAGCCTGGGACAGGAGAACACTGAAGCTTTCTTT. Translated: CASSLGQENTEAFF.

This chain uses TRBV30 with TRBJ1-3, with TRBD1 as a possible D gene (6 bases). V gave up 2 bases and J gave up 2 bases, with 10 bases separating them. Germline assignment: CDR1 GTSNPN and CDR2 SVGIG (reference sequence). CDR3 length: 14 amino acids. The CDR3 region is CAWSTGTPGNTIYF. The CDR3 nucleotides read TGTGCCTGGAGTACCGGGACACCTGGAAACACCATATATTTT.

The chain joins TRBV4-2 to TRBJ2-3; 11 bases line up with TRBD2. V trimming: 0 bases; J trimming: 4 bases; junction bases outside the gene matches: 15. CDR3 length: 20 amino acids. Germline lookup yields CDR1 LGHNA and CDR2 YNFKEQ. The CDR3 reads CASSQDVDSGGAGYPDTQYF. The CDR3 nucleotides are TGTGCCAGCAGCCAAGATGTTGATAGCGGGGGGGCCGGGTACCCAGATACGCAGTATTTT.

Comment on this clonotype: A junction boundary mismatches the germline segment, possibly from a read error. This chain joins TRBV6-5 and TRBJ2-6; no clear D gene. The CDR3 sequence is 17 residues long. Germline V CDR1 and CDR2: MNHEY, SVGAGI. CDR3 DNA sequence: TGTGCCAGCACTTACTCGGGTGCTAGCTCTGGGGCCAACGTCCTGACTTTC. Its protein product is CASTYSGASSGANVLTF.

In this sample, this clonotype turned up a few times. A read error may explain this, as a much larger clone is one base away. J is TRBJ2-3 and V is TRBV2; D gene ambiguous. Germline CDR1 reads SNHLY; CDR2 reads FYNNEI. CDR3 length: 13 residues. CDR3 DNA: TGTGCCAGCAGTGAGGCCTACTCAGATGCGCAGTATTTT. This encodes CASSEAYSDAQYF.

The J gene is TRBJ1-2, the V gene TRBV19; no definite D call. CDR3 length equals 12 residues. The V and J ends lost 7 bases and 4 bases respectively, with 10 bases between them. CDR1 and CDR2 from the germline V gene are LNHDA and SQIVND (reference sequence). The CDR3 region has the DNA TGTGCCAGTATTGAGTTTGGCTATGGCTACACCTTC. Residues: CASIEFGYGYTF. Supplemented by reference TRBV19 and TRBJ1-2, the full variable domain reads DGGITQSPKYLFRKEGQNVTLSCEQNLNHDAMYWYRQDPGQGLRLIYYSQIVNDFQKGDIAEGYSVSREKKESFPLTVTSAQKNPTAFYLCASIEFGYGYTFGSGTRLTVV.

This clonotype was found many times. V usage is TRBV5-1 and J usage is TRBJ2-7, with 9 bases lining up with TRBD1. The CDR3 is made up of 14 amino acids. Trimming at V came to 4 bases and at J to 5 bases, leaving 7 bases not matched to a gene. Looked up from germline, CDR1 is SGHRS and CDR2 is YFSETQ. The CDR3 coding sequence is TGCGCCAGCAGCCGGGGACAGGGTATCCACGAGCAGTACTTC. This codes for CASSRGQGIHEQYF.

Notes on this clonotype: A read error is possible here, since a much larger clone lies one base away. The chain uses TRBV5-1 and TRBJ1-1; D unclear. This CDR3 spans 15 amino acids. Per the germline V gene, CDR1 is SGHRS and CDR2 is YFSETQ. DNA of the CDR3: TGCACCAGCAGCTTGGAAAAAGGATTCGGGGCTGAAGCTTTCTTT. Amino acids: CTSSLEKGFGAEAFF.

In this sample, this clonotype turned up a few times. The CDR3 bases are TGCAGTGCTCTTAGAAGGGACAAGCCGCTCGACGAGCAGTACTTC. This codes for CSALRRDKPLDEQYF. The chain has TRBV20-1 and TRBJ2-7, with D maybe TRBD1 (6 bases). Germline CDR1 is DFQATT and CDR2 is SNEGSKA (reference sequence). There are 15 residues in the CDR3. V shed 5 bases and J shed 5 bases, with 22 bases lying between them.

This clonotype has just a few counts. The CDR3, as DNA: TGTGCCAGCAGGATCGACAGGGGCCTCACCGGGGAGCTGTTTTTT. This sequence encodes CASRIDRGLTGELFF. V usage is TRBV5-4 and J usage is TRBJ2-2; 8 bases are a match to TRBD1. CDR1 and CDR2 from the germline V gene are SGHNT and YYREEE (reference sequence). Losses at the gene ends were 5 bases for V and 4 bases for J; bases not matched to a gene: 7. This CDR3 is 15 amino acids long.

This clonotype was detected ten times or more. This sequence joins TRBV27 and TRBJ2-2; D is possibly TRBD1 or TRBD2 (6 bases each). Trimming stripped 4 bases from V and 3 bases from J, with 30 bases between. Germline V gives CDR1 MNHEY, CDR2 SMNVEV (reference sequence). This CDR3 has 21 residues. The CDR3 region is CASSSTYHPLPWGADTGELFF. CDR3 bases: TGTGCCAGCAGTTCCACTTACCATCCACTTCCCTGGGGGGCTGACACCGGGGAGCTGTTTTTT.

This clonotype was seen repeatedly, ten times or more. In nucleotides, the CDR3 is TGCGCCAGCAGCCAGGGACAGGGGGCGGTTGGCTACACCTTC. Amino acids: CASSQGQGAVGYTF. The genes are TRBV5-1 and TRBJ1-2, with 12 bases lining up with TRBD1. Germline V gives CDR1 SGHRS, CDR2 YFSETQ. The CDR3 has 14 amino acids. The V and J ends lost 4 bases and 7 bases, in that order; junction bases with no gene match: 5.

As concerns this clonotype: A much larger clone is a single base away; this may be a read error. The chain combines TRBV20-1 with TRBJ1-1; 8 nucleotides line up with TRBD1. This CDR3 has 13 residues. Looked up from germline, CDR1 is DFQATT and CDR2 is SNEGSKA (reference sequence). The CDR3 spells CSAEDRVFGEVFF. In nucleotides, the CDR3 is TGCAGTGCAGAGGACAGGGTGTTTGGTGAAGTTTTCTTT.

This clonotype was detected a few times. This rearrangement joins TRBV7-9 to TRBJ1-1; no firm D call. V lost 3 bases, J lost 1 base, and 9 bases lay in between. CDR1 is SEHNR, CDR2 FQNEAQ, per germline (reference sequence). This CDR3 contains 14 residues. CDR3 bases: TGTGCCAGCAGCTTTTCCGGAGCGAACACTGAAGCTTTCTTT. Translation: CASSFSGANTEAFF.

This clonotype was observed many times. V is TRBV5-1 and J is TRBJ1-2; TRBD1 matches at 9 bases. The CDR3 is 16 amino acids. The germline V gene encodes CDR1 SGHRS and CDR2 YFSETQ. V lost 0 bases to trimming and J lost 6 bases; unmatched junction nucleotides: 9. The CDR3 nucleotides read TGCGCCAGCAGCTTGGGAGCCCCGGGACAGGGACATGGCTACACCTTC. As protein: CASSLGAPGQGHGYTF.

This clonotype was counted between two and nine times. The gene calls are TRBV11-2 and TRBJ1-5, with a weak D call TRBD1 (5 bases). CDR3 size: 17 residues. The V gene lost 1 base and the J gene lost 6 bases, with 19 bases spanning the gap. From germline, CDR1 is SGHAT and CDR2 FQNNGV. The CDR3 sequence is CASSLAGVRSGLQPQHF. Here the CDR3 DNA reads TGTGCCAGCAGCTTAGCGGGGGTCAGAAGTGGCCTTCAGCCCCAGCATTTT. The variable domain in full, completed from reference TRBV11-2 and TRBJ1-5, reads EAGVAQSPRYKIIEKRQSVAFWCNPISGHATLYWYQQILGQGPKLLIQFQNNGVVDDSQLPKDRFSAERLKGVDSTLKIQPAKLEDSAVYLCASSLAGVRSGLQPQHFGDGTRLSIL.

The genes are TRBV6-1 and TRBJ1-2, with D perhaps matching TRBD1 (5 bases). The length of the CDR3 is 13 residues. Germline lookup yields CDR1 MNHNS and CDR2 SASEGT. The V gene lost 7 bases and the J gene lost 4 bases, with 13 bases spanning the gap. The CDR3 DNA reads TGTGCCAGCAAAGGGGCCGCTTTCTATGGCTACACCTTC. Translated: CASKGAAFYGYTF.

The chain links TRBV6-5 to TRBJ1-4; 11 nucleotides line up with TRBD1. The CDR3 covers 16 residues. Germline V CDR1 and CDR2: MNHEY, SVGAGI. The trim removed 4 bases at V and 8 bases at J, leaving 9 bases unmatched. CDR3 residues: CASSSGQGAFSEKLFF. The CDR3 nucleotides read TGTGCCAGCAGTTCAGGACAGGGGGCGTTTTCCGAAAAACTGTTTTTT.

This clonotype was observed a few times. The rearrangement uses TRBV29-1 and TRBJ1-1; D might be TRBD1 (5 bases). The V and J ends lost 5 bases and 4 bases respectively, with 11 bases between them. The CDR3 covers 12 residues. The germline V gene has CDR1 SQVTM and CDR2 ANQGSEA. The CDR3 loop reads CSVHGAVTEAFF. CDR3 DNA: TGCAGCGTTCATGGGGCAGTCACTGAAGCTTTCTTT.

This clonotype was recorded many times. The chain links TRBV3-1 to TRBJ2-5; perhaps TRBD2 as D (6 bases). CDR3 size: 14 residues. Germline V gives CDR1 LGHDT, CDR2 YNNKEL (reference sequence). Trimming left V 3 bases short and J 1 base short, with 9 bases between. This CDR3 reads CASSHGGVQETQYF. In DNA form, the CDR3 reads TGTGCCAGCAGCCATGGCGGGGTCCAAGAGACCCAGTACTTC.

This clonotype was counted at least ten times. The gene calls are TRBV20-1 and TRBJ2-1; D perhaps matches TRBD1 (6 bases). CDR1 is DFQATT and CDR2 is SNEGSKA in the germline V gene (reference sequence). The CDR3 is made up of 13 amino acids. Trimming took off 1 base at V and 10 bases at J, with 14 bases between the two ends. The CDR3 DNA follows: TGCAGTGCTAGAGTTCCTAGGGGGTGGGAGCAGTTCTTC. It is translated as CSARVPRGWEQFF.

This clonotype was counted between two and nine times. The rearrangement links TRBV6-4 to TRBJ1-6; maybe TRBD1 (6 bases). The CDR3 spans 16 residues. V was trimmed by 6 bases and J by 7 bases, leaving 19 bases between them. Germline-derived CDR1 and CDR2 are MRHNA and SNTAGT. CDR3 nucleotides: TGTGCCAGCAGCCCAACTACAGGGCTTAACAATTCACCCCTCCACTTT. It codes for CASSPTTGLNNSPLHF.

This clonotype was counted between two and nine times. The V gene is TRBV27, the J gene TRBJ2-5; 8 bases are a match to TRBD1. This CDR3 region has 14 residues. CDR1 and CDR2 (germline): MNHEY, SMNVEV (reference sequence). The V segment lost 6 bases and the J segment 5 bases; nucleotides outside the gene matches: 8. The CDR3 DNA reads TGTGCCAGCAGGGGCAGGGGGCGCGGGGAGACCCAGTACTTC. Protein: CASRGRGRGETQYF.

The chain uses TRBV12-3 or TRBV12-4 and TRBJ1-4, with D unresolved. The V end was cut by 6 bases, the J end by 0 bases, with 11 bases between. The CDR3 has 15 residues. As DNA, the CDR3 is TGTGCCAGCAGATTATACAGTGCAACTAATGAAAAACTGTTTTTT. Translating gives CASRLYSATNEKLFF.

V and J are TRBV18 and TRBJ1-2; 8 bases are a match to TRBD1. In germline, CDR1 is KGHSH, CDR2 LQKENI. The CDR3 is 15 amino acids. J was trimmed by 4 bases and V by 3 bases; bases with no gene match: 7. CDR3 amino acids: CASSPVQTGVYGYTF. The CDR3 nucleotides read TGTGCCAGCTCACCCGTCCAGACAGGGGTCTATGGCTACACCTTC.

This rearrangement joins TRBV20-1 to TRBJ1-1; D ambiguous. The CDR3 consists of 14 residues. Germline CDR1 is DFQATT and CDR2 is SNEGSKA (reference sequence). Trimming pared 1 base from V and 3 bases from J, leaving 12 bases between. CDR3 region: CSARGPGGDTEAFF. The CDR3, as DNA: TGCAGTGCTAGAGGACCGGGTGGGGACACTGAAGCTTTCTTT.